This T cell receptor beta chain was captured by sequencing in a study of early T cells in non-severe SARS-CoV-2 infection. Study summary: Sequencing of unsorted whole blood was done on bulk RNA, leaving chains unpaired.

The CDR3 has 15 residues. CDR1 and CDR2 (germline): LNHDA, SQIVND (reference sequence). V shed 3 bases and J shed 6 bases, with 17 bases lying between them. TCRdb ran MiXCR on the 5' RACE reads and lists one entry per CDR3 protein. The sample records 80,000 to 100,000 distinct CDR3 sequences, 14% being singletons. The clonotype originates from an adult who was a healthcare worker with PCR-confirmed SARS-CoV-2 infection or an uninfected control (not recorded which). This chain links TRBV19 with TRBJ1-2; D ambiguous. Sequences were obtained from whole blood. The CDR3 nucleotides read TGTGCCAGTAGTATGGTTCCGGGTGCACTGGATGGCTACACCTTC. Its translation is CASSMVPGALDGYTF.